Described below is a single T cell receptor beta chain sequence and its context. This clonotype was counted at least ten times. What antigen it recognizes has not been identified. Per-base qualities were not stored, and no clone one base away is much larger. Stable Graves' hyperthyroidism was defined as no progression to ophthalmopathy during 18 months of follow-up. Hyperthyroidism patients were newly diagnosed, with disease duration under 2 months, and aged 18 to 65 years. Patients with uncontrolled infections, other autoimmune diseases, pregnancy or lactation were excluded. Clinical symptoms, serum thyroxine and TRAb, thyroid ultrasound, and orbital computed tomography formed the basis for the diagnoses. Ficoll-Paque density gradient centrifugation was used to isolate PBMCs from about 9.4 ml of fresh peripheral blood. Total RNA was extracted using Trizol reagent, and RNA quality was assessed on an Agilent 2100 Bioanalyzer.

CDR1 and CDR2 are read off the germline V gene as LGHNT and FRNRAP. The junction shows trimming of 0 bases on V and 4 bases on J, plus 15 bases between the germline ends. The cysteine opens and the phenylalanine closes a CDR3 of 16 amino acids. Only the CDR3 region is kept as DNA, spanning 48 bases read in frame from base 1. This specimen belongs to a study of T cells in Graves' hyperthyroidism and ophthalmopathy (dated by TCRdb to the late 2010s). About the investigation overall: Peripheral blood was sampled at the time of initial diagnosis, prior to any treatment. The 100 or so discovery patients were randomly split 7:3 into training and test sets. TCR Vbeta CDR3 sequencing of approximately 140 peripheral blood samples (under 45 ophthalmopathy, 75 to 85 hyperthyroidism and around 17 progressor patients) is reported in the paper. The study also compared thyroid tissue and blood T-cell repertoires from about six Graves' hyperthyroidism patients. Prospective prediction of ophthalmopathy was tested in an independent validation cohort consisting of fewer than 20 hyperthyroidism patients and over 15 patients who later progressed to ophthalmopathy. After sampling, hyperthyroidism patients received methimazole starting at 30 mg daily, and ophthalmopathy patients received high-dose intravenous methylprednisolone. To identify distinguishing TCR V-J signatures, a discovery cohort of about 95 patients was used, comprising roughly 45 with Graves' ophthalmopathy and some 60 with stable Graves' hyperthyroidism.

Results the study describes overall, beyond this receptor: Most expanded thyroid clonotypes (frequency above 0.001) were also detected in blood, a finding suggesting that blood repertoires may reflect thyroid immune responses. In validation, the model predicted progression to ophthalmopathy a median of about 5.9 months before onset, with 65% to 71% sensitivity and 72.22% specificity. Ophthalmopathy was separated from stable hyperthyroidism by a 13 V-J signature model, with around 90% sensitivity and roughly 81% specificity obtained in cross-validation and 80%/75% obtained in testing. No statistical method was used to set the sample size in advance, and investigators knew the group allocation.

Amplification of TCR beta CDR3 regions was carried out from RNA transcripts. A first-round RT-PCR of the TCR CDR3 used the HTBI primer set with the Qiagen OneStep RT-PCR kit. Libraries were constructed in a second round of multiplex PCR, after which size selection and purification were carried out. Sequencing of the libraries was done on an Illumina HiSeq2000 using paired-end 100 bp reads. For the original study's pipeline: SOAPnuke was used to process the raw data, with reads discarded if the reads contained adapters or uncalled bases, had a mean Phred below 15, or lacked an exact constant-primer or identifier match. COPE v1.2.5 was used to merge high-quality paired reads, and clonotypes were defined as unique nucleotide sequences. MiTCR v1.1 was used to align clonotypes to the IMGT TRBV, TRBD and TRBJ reference segments. Analysis was restricted to V-J combinations with a frequency above 0.0001, which covered roughly 99% of repertoires. The TCS score was defined as F50 (clonal expansion) divided by E x V (chaos), with BLOSUM62-based TCRdist calculated between CDR3 peptides within each V-J. Welch's t-statistics and random forest reduced fewer than 550 V-J features to 10 to 15, which were used in a naive Bayes classifier (R e1071). The public reads were quality trimmed at Q25 with fastp and then assembled into clones with MiXCR by TCRdb, keeping productive beta chains. Every entry covers one CDR3 protein and lists the most common genes and DNA from its rows. In this record, the V and J calls reflect TCRdb's handling and not the investigators' own analysis. The sample records approximately 220,000 distinct CDR3 sequences, 15% to 20% of which are singletons. Of the sample, about 45% is held by the ten largest clones.

The receptor was isolated from a man in his forties with Graves' hyperthyroidism. The V and J genes are TRBV12-5 and TRBJ2-5, with the D gene possibly TRBD1 or TRBD2, each one fitting 5 bases. The sequencing input was blood. DNA sequence: TGTGCTAGTGGTTTGGTACGTGGGGACCTTGCAGAGACCCAGTACTTC. The resulting protein is CASGLVRGDLAETQYF.